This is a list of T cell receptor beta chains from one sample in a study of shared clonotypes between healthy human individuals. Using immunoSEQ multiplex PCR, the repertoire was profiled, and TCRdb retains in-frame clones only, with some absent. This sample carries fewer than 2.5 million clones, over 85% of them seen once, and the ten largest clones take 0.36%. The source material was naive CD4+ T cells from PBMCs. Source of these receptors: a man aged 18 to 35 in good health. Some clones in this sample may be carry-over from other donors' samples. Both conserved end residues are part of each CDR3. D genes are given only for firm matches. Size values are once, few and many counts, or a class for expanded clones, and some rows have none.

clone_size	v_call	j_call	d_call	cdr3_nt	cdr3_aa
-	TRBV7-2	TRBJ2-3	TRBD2	TGTGCCAGCAGCTTAGGAAATAGCGGGAGTTCAGATACGCAGTATTTT	CASSLGNSGSSDTQYF
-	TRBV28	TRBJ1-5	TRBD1	TGTGCCAGCAGTGCCCAAATAGGACAGGCTCAGCCCCAGCATTTT	CASSAQIGQAQPQHF
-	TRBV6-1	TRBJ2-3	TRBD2	TGTGCCAGCAGTGAGATCGCTGCGGGAGGGGTTACAGATACGCAGTATTTT	CASSEIAAGGVTDTQYF
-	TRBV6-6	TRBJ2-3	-	TGTGCCAGCAGTTATCCCCAGAACACAGATACGCAGTATTTT	CASSYPQNTDTQYF
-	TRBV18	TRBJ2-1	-	TGTGCCAGCTCGCCAGGGCTGGCGGTAAGTGCGTTCTTC	CASSPGLAVSAFF
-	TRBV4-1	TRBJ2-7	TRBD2	TGCGCCAGCAGCCACCCGGCAGCGGGAGGGATGCCCGAGCAGTACTTC	CASSHPAAGGMPEQYF
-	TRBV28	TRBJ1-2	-	TGTGCCATAACCTGGGGCTATGGCTACACCTTC	CAITWGYGYTF
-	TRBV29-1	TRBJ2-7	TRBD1	TGCAGCGTTACCGGGACAGACTCCTACGAGCAGTACTTC	CSVTGTDSYEQYF
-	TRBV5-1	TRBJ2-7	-	TGCGCCAGCAGCTTGGGGGCCAGGGCGCTCTCCTACGAGCAGTACTTC	CASSLGARALSYEQYF
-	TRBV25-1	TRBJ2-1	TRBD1	TGTGCCAGCAGTGTTATGGGACAGGGACGTTACAATGAGCAGTTCTTC	CASSVMGQGRYNEQFF
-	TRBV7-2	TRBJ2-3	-	TGTGCCAGCAGCTTACAAACGGGCACAGATACGCAGTATTTT	CASSLQTGTDTQYF
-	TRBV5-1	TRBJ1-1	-	TGCGCCAGCAGCAGAGGACGGCACACTGAAGCTTTCTTT	CASSRGRHTEAFF
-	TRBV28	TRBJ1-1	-	TGTGCCAGCAGCCCGGGACAATTGAACACTGAAGCTTTCTTT	CASSPGQLNTEAFF
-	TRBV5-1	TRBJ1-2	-	TGCGCCAGCAGCTCGCGAGGACAGTCTACCGCCTATGGCTACACCTTC	CASSSRGQSTAYGYTF
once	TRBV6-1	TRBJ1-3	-	TGTGCCAGCAGGGAATCGCCTAGACAGGCCTCTGGAAACACCATATATTTT	CASRESPRQASGNTIYF
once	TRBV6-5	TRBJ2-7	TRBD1	TGTGCCAGCAGGACCTCCGGGACAGTTTACGAGCAGTACTTC	CASRTSGTVYEQYF
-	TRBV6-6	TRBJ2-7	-	TGTGCCAGCAGCAGAAGGGGGACCAAGTCCTACGAGCAGTACTTC	CASSRRGTKSYEQYF
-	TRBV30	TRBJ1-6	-	TGTGCCTGGAGTGTACGTGGAACAGTAGCGTTTTCACCCCTCCACTTT	CAWSVRGTVAFSPLHF
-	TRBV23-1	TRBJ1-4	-	TGCGCCAGCAGTCAACCCCGGGGGCTTCCTAATGAAAAACTGTTTTTT	CASSQPRGLPNEKLFF
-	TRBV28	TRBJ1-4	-	TGTGCCAGCAGTTCTCCCGGGACAAGGAGGGAAAAACTGTTTTTT	CASSSPGTRREKLFF
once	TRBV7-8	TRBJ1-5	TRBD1	TGTGCCAGCAGCCCGGGGACAGATTATCAGCCCCAGCATTTT	CASSPGTDYQPQHF
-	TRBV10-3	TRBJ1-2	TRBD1	TGTGCCATCCAGGGGGACGGGTACACCTTC	CAIQGDGYTF
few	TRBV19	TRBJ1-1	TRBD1	TGTGCCAGTTTCGCCCCCGGGACAGCGAACACTGAAGCTTTCTTT	CASFAPGTANTEAFF
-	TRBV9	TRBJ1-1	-	TGTGCCAGCAGCGTAGGATCAAGGTTCGACACTGAAGCTTTCTTT	CASSVGSRFDTEAFF
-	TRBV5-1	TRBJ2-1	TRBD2	TGCGCCAGCAGCCACTCCCCCGGGACTAGCGGTTACAATGAGCAGTTCTTC	CASSHSPGTSGYNEQFF
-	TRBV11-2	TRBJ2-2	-	TGTGCCAGCAGCTCCATTAGGACCGGGGAGCTGTTTTTT	CASSSIRTGELFF
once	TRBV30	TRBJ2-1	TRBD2	TGTGCCTGGAGTGTCGGCCCTCCGGGGACTAGCTTGTTCTTC	CAWSVGPPGTSLFF